This record concerns one TCR beta chain sequence. TCRdb reprocessed the 5' RACE reads, keeping one entry per CDR3 protein, no DNA. This sample contains a few hundred thousand distinct CDR3 sequences. This CDR3 is 16 amino acids long. The source of the sample is a study of T cells expressing NK-cell markers. The chain carries TRBV12-3 or TRBV12-4 and TRBJ2-2; TCRdb indicates TRBD1, and absent DNA this call remains unverified. Sequencing input: blood T cells: a sorted CD56 or NKG2C T cell subset, CD4+ or CD8+ T cells, or bulk PBMC T cells (not recorded which). The clonotype originates from a man between 18 and 69 years old in good health. The CDR3 is CASRPGQGGLPGELFF.